This passage covers 20 T cell receptor beta chains from one sample sequenced in a study of tumor-infiltrating lymphocytes in primary liver carcinoma. Germline DNA was also extracted, with blood RNA taken from unsorted whole blood. Production of TCR beta cDNA used around 460 ng total RNA together with a constant-region primer. Library construction for TCR beta comprised three nested multiplex PCR rounds performed with slightly modified ARM-PCR. A C-beta reverse primer was combined with TRBV1-TRBV30 forward primers in the first two PCR rounds, and each round had around 11 cycles. TCRdb reprocessed the multiplex PCR reads with MiXCR, giving one entry per CDR3 protein. The sample has 300,000 to 400,000 distinct CDR3 sequences, 60% to 80% seen once. Material for sequencing was peripheral blood. Receptor source: a man aged 40-49 years with primary liver carcinoma and hepatitis B virus infection.

The sample holds one count of this clonotype. Just one base apart from a much larger clone, this may be a read error. This chain joins TRBV28 and TRBJ2-3; D gene ambiguous. Trimming left V 3 bases short and J 5 bases short, with 15 bases between. CDR3 length: 15 residues. The germline V gene encodes CDR1 MDHEN and CDR2 SYDVKM. DNA of the CDR3: TGTGCCAGCAGTTTCATGGCACACGTCCTAGATACGCAGTATTTT. It encodes CASSFMAHVLDTQYF.

V and J are TRBV10-3 and TRBJ2-7, with D perhaps matching TRBD2 (5 bases). This CDR3 region has 12 residues. Trimming removed 10 bases at V and 3 bases at J, with 13 bases between. The germline CDR1 and CDR2 sequences are ENHRY and SYGVKD. CDR3 amino acids: CATSEGSYEQYF. Written as DNA, the CDR3 is TGTGCCACATCGGAAGGGAGCTACGAGCAGTACTTC.

As for this clonotype: A read error may be the cause here, since a much bigger clone is one base away. The chain carries TRBV4-2 and TRBJ1-5, with 8 bases that match TRBD1. The CDR3 spans 17 residues. Germline values: CDR1 LGHNA, CDR2 YNFKEQ. The CDR3 bases are TGTGTCAGCACCCAGCAGGGGGCAAATGGGAGCAATCAGCCCCAGCATTTT. It codes for CVSTQQGANGSNQPQHF.

This clonotype was detected a few times. The chain uses TRBV4-1 and TRBJ2-7; D remains ambiguous. The CDR3 consists of 14 residues. Trimming shortened V by 2 bases and J by 1 base, and 9 bases separated the two germline ends. The V gene's germline CDR1 is MGHRA and CDR2 YSYEKL. CDR3 bases: TGCGCCAGCAGCCAACGTCAGAAGTCCTACGAGCAGTACTTC. Amino acid sequence: CASSQRQKSYEQYF.

About this clonotype itself: A single base separates this from a much larger clone, so it may be a read error. The chain employs TRBV29-1 and TRBJ2-1; TRBD2 matches 13 bases. Trimming took 6 bases from V and 1 from J; bases not matched to a gene: 9. Germline loops: CDR1 SQVTM, CDR2 ANQGSEA. The CDR3 loop spans 17 amino acids. CDR3 amino acids: CSVNNQTSGRSYNEQFF. The CDR3 DNA follows: TGCAGCGTAAATAACCAGACTAGCGGGAGGTCCTACAATGAGCAGTTCTTC.

This clonotype turned up a few times. V and J are TRBV28 and TRBJ2-7, with D perhaps TRBD1 (6 bases). V gave up 5 bases and J gave up 0 bases, with 11 bases separating them. The CDR3 is 14 amino acids. Germline values: CDR1 MDHEN, CDR2 SYDVKM. CDR3 sequence: CASSLDSYSYEQYF. In DNA, the CDR3 is TGTGCCAGCAGTCTGGACAGTTACTCCTACGAGCAGTACTTC.

Points on this clonotype: Since a much larger clone is just one base distant, this may be a read error. This chain connects TRBV6-1 to TRBJ2-7; 10 bases map to TRBD1. V was clipped by 6 bases and J by 6 bases; unmatched bases: 8. Germline-derived CDR1 and CDR2 are MNHNS and SASEGT. CDR3 length: 14 amino acids. CDR3 bases: TGTGCCAGCAGGGGGACAGGGGAGCACTCCGAGCAGTACTTC. It translates to CASRGTGEHSEQYF.

The table lists this clonotype with a count of one. A much larger clone differs from this one at a single base, so this may be a read error. The V and J genes are TRBV4-1 and TRBJ1-5; D is ambiguous. The length of the CDR3 is 15 residues. In germline, CDR1 is MGHRA, CDR2 YSYEKL. Trimming left V 3 bases short and J 3 bases short, with 12 bases between. Written as DNA, the CDR3 is TGCGCCAGCAGCCAGATCCAGAATAACAATCAGCCCCAGCATTTT. Translation gives CASSQIQNNNQPQHF.

There are many counts of this clonotype. V and J are TRBV6-2 or TRBV6-3 and TRBJ2-4, with 11 bases aligning to TRBD2. This CDR3 spans 16 amino acids. Germline V gives CDR1 MNHEY, CDR2 SVGEGT. J was trimmed by 4 bases and V by 2 bases; bases with no gene match: 4. In DNA form, the CDR3 reads TGTGCCAGCAGTTACGAGACTAGCGGGGCTAAAAACATTCAGTACTTC. It yields the protein CASSYETSGAKNIQYF.

This clonotype showed up just a few times. The rearrangement links TRBV5-1 to TRBJ2-7, with D unresolved. The V and J ends lost 7 bases and 0 bases respectively, with 11 bases between them. Per the germline V gene, CDR1 is SGHRS and CDR2 is YFSETQ. The CDR3 spans 13 residues. CDR3 protein: CASGALSSYEQYF. Here the CDR3 DNA reads TGCGCCAGCGGTGCGCTGAGCTCCTACGAGCAGTACTTC. Full variable domain (outside the CDR3, taken from reference TRBV5-1 and TRBJ2-7): KAGVTQTPRYLIKTRGQQVTLSCSPISGHRSVSWYQQTPGQGLQFLFEYFSETQRNKGNFPGRFSGRQFSNSRSEMNVSTLELGDSALYLCASGALSSYEQYFGPGTRLTVT.

This clonotype was detected only a few times. A read error is possible here, since a much larger clone lies one base away. The J gene is TRBJ2-1, the V gene TRBV4-2; TRBD1 matches 7 bases. After removal of 4 bases from V and 5 bases from J, the junction contained 11 bases not matched to a gene. Germline CDR1 reads LGHNA; CDR2 reads YNFKEQ. The CDR3 has 16 residues. The CDR3 nucleotides read TGTGCCAGCAGCCTGACTTCGGGACAGCTAAACAATGAGCAGTTCTTC. As protein: CASSLTSGQLNNEQFF.

In the case of this clonotype: A single base separates this from a much larger clone, so it may be a read error. The chain has TRBV29-1 and TRBJ2-7; tentative D call: TRBD1 (5 bases). Trimming took 2 bases from V and 3 from J, leaving 17 bases between them. There are 15 residues in the CDR3. Germline assignment: CDR1 SQVTM and CDR2 ANQGSEA. The CDR3 loop is CSVELVAIGDYEQYF. CDR3 bases: TGCAGCGTTGAATTGGTTGCGATAGGGGACTACGAGCAGTACTTC.

This sequence joins TRBV5-4 and TRBJ2-1, with 9 bases identical to TRBD2. The CDR3 extends over 14 amino acids. The V segment lost 1 base and the J segment 9 bases; nucleotides outside the gene matches: 5. The V gene's germline CDR1 is SGHNT and CDR2 YYREEE (reference sequence). The CDR3 here is CASSLSLAGIEQFF. CDR3 DNA sequence: TGTGCCAGCAGCTTGAGCCTAGCGGGAATTGAGCAGTTCTTC. Full variable domain (rest looked up from reference TRBV5-4 and TRBJ2-1): ETGVTQSPTHLIKTRGQQVTLRCSSQSGHNTVSWYQQALGQGPQFIFQYYREEENGRGNFPPRFSGLQFPNYSSELNVNALELDDSALYLCASSLSLAGIEQFFGPGTRLTVL.

This clonotype was picked up a small number of times. A read error is possible here, since a much larger clone lies one base away. This chain joins TRBV6-6 and TRBJ1-1, with a possible D match to TRBD1 (5 bases). CDR1 MNHNY and CDR2 SVGAGI come from the germline V gene (reference sequence). V lost 10 bases, J lost 0 bases, and 12 bases lay in between. CDR3 length equals 13 residues. CDR3 region: CATGAGLNTEAFF. The CDR3, as DNA: TGTGCCACCGGGGCAGGCTTGAACACTGAAGCTTTCTTT.

In its sample, this clonotype was seen many times. The rearrangement links TRBV11-2 to TRBJ2-3, with unresolved D. The CDR3 loop spans 14 amino acids. V lost 0 bases, J lost 6 bases, and 10 bases lay in between. Germline CDR1 and CDR2: SGHAT and FQNNGV. The CDR3 DNA follows: TGTGCCAGCAGCTTAGATATCCTGTTGGATACGCAGTATTTT. Protein product: CASSLDILLDTQYF.

This clonotype showed up just a few times. The missing conserved phenylalanine or tryptophan at the end of this CDR3 makes a read error likely. V and J are TRBV11-2 and TRBJ2-3; D tentatively reads TRBD1 or TRBD2 (5 bases each). The germline V gene encodes CDR1 SGHAT and CDR2 FQNNGV. The CDR3 extends over 15 amino acids. The CDR3 loop is CASSLGGGPTDTQYL. CDR3 in DNA: TGTGCCAGCAGCTTAGGGGGCGGGCCCACAGATACACAGTATCTT.

This clonotype came up a few times. The chain joins TRBV6-1 to TRBJ1-3, with D hard to call. V lost 3 bases to trimming and J lost 0 bases, with 12 bases between them. Per germline, CDR1 MNHNS and CDR2 SASEGT. This CDR3 comprises 16 residues. The CDR3: CASSDSRQRSGNTIYF. Here the CDR3 DNA reads TGTGCCAGCAGTGATTCGAGACAACGCTCTGGAAACACCATATATTTT.

The count of this clonotype is one. A read error may be the cause here, since a much bigger clone is one base away. The rearrangement joins TRBV12-3 or TRBV12-4 to TRBJ2-3; 7 bases line up with TRBD1. The CDR3 covers 14 residues. The CDR3 DNA follows: TGTGCCAGCAACGACAGGGCCCGCACAGATACGCGGTATTTT. Its translation is CASNDRARTDTRYF.

Note on this clonotype: Given a much more abundant clone one base away, this may be a read error. The V gene is TRBV6-1, the J gene TRBJ1-4; D unresolved. V lost 5 bases and J 8 bases, leaving 12 bases between the germline ends. Per the germline V gene, CDR1 is MNHNS and CDR2 is SASEGT. The CDR3 totals 13 residues. The CDR3 nucleotides are TGTGCCAGCAGTTCCCCGGCTTGGGAAAAACTGTTTTTT. Translated: CASSSPAWEKLFF.

This clonotype was detected many times. This chain uses TRBV4-1 with TRBJ2-3; 10 bases align to TRBD2. V was pared by 1 base and J by 6 bases, with 10 bases of the junction left unmatched. This CDR3 comprises 17 residues. CDR1 and CDR2 (germline): MGHRA, YSYEKL. The CDR3 nucleotides read TGCGCCAGCAGCCAAGCACAAGCGGGAGGGCCCTCGGATACGCAGTATTTT. Amino acid sequence: CASSQAQAGGPSDTQYF.